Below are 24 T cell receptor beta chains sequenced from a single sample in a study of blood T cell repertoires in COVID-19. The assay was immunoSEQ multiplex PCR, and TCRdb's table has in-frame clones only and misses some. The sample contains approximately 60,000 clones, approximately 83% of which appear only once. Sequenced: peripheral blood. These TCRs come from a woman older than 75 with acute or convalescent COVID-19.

Here the CDR3 reads CATSGGQAGGEKLFF. In nucleotides, the CDR3 is TGTGCCACCAGTGGCGGACAGGCGGGGGGTGAAAAACTGTTTTTT. The chain employs TRBV24-1 and TRBJ1-4; 7 bases agree with TRBD1. J lost 7 bases, V lost 5 bases, and 9 bases had no gene match. Germline assignment: CDR1 KGHDR and CDR2 SFDVKD. The CDR3 length is 15 residues.

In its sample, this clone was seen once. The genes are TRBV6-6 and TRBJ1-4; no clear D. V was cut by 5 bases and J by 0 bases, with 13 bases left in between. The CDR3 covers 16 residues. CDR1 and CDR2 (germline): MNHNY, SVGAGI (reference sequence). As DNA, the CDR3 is TGTGCCAGCAGTACCATTGAGACTGCAACTAATGAAAAACTGTTTTTT. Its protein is CASSTIETATNEKLFF.

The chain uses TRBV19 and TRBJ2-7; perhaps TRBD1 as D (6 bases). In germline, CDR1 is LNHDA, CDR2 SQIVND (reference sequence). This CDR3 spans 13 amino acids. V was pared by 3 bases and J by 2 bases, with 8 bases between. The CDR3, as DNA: TGTGCCAGTAGTATTGACAGGACCTACGAGCAGTACTTC. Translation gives CASSIDRTYEQYF.

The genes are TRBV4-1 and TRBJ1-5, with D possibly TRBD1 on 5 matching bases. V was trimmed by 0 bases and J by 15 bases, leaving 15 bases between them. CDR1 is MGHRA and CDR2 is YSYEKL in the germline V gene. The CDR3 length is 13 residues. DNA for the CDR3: TGCGCCAGCAGCCAAGATCATTCCAGGGCGCGGCATTTT. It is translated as CASSQDHSRARHF.

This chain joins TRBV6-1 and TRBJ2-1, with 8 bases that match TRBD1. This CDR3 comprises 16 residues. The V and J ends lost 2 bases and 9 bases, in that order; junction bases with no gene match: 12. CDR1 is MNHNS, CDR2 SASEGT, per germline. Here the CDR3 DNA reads TGTGCCAGCAGTGAAAGAAGGACAGGGAATATGGGTGAGCAGTTCTTC. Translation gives CASSERRTGNMGEQFF.

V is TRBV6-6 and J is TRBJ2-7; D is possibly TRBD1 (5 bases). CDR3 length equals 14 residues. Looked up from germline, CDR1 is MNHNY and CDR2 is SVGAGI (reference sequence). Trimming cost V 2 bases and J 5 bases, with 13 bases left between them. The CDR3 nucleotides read TGTGCCAGCAGTTACCTCCAGGGTTCCCACGAGCAGTACTTC. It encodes CASSYLQGSHEQYF.

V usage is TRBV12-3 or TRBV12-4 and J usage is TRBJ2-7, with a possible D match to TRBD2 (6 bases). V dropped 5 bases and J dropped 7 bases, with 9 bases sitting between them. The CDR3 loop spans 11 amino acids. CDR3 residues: CASSMTSEQYF. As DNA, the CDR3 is TGTGCCAGCAGTATGACTAGTGAGCAGTACTTC.

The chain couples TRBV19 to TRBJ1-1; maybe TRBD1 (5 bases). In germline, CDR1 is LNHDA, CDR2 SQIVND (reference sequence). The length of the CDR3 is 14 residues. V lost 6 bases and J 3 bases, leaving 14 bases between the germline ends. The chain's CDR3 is CASRAYRMDTEAFF. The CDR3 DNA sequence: TGTGCCAGTAGAGCCTACAGGATGGACACTGAAGCTTTCTTT.

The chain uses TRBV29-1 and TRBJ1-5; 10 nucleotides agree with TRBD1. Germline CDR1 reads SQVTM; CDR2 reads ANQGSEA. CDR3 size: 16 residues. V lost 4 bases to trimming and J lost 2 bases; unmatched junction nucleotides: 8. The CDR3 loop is CSVAATGGLGNQPQHF. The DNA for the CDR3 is TGCAGCGTTGCCGCGACAGGGGGCTTAGGCAATCAGCCCCAGCATTTT.

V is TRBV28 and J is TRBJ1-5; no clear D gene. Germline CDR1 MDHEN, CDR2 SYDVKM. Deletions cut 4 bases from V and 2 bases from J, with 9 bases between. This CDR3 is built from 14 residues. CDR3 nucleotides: TGTGCCAGCAGTTCTCCGCCGGGCAATCAGCCCCAGCATTTT. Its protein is CASSSPPGNQPQHF.

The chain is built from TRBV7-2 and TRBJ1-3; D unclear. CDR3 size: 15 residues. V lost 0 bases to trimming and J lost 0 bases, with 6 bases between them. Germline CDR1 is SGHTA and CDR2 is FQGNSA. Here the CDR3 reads CASSLAGLSGNTIYF. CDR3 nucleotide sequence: TGTGCCAGCAGCTTAGCCGGACTCTCTGGAAACACCATATATTTT.

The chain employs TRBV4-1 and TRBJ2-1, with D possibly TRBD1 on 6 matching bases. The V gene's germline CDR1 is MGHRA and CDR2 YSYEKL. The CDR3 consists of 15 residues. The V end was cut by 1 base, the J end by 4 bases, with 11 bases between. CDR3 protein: CASSQASDRYNEQFF. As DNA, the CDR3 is TGCGCCAGCAGCCAAGCCTCGGACAGATACAATGAGCAGTTCTTC.

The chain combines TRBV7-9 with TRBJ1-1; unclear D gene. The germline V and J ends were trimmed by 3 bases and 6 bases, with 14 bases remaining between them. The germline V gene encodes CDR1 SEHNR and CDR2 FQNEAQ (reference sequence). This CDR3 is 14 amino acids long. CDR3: CASSFGRESAEAFF. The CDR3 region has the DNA TGTGCCAGCAGCTTTGGGAGGGAGTCGGCTGAAGCTTTCTTT.

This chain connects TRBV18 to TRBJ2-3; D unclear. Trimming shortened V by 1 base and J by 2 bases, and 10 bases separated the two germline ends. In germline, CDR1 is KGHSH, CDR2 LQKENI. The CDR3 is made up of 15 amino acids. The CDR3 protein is CASSPHPQPTDTQYF. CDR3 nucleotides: TGTGCCAGCTCACCACATCCACAACCCACAGATACGCAGTATTTT.

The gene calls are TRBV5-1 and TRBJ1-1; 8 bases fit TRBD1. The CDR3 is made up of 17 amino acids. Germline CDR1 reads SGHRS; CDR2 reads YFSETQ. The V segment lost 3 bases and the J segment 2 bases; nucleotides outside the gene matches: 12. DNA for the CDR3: TGCGCCAGCAGCTCCACCCCGACAGGGGCGACCAACACTGAAGCTTTCTTT. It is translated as CASSSTPTGATNTEAFF.

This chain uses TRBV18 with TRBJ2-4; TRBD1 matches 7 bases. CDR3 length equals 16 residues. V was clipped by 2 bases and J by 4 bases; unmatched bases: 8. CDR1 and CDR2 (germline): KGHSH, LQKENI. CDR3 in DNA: TGTGCCAGCTCACCAGGGGACAGATTAAGAAAAAACATTCAGTACTTC. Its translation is CASSPGDRLRKNIQYF.

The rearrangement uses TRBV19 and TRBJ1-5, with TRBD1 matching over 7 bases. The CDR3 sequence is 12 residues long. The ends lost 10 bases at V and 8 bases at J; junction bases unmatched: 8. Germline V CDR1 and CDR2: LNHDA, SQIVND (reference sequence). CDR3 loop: CATRQGGEPQHF. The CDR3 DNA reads TGTGCCACCCGACAGGGAGGTGAGCCCCAGCATTTT.

CDR3 protein: CASRDSLDTGELFF. The CDR3, as DNA: TGTGCCAGCAGGGACTCCCTGGACACCGGGGAGCTGTTTTTT. The chain joins TRBV28 to TRBJ2-2; a weak D match, TRBD2 (5 bases). The CDR3 covers 14 residues. V was pared by 6 bases and J by 3 bases, with 11 bases between. The germline CDR1 and CDR2 sequences are MDHEN and SYDVKM.

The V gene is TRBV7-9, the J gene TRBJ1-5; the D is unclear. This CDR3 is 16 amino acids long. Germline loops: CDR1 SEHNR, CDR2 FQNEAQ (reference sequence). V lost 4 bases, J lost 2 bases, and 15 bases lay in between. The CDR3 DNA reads TGTGCCAGCAGCTCTCCATCAGGTGGCGGCAATCAGCCCCAGCATTTT. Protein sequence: CASSSPSGGGNQPQHF.

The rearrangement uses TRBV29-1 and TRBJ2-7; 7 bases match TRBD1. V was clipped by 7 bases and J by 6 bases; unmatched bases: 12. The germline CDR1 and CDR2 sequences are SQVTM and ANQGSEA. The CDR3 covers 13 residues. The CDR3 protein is CSASETTGTEQYF. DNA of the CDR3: TGCAGCGCTTCAGAAACGACAGGGACCGAGCAGTACTTC.

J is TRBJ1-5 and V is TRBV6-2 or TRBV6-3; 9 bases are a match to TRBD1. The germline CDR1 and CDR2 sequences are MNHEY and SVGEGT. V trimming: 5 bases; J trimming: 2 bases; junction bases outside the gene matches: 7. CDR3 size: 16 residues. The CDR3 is CASSPQQGAGNQPQHF. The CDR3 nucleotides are TGTGCCAGCAGTCCACAACAGGGGGCTGGCAATCAGCCCCAGCATTTT.

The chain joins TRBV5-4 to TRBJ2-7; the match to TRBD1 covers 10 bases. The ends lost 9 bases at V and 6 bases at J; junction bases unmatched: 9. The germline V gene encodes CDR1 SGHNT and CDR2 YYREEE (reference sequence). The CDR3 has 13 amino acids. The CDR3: CATTGTGVGEQYF. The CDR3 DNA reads TGTGCCACAACCGGGACAGGGGTTGGCGAGCAGTACTTC. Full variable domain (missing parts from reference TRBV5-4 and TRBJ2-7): ETGVTQSPTHLIKTRGQQVTLRCSSQSGHNTVSWYQQALGQGPQFIFQYYREEENGRGNFPPRFSGLQFPNYSSELNVNALELDDSALYLCATTGTGVGEQYFGPGTRLTVT.

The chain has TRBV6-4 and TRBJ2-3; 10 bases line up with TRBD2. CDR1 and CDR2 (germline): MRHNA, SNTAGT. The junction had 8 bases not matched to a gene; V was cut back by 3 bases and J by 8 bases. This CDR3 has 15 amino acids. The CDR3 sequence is CASSESSGGAVTQYF. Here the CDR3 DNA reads TGTGCCAGCAGTGAATCCAGCGGGGGGGCCGTTACGCAGTATTTT.

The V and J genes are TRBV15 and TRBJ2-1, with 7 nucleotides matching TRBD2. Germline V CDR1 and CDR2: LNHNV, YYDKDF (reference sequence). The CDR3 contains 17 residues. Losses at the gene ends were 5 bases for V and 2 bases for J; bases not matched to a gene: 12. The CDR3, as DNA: TGTGCCACCAGCTCGATCCTCAGCGGGGTCGCCTACAATGAGCAGTTCTTC. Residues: CATSSILSGVAYNEQFF.